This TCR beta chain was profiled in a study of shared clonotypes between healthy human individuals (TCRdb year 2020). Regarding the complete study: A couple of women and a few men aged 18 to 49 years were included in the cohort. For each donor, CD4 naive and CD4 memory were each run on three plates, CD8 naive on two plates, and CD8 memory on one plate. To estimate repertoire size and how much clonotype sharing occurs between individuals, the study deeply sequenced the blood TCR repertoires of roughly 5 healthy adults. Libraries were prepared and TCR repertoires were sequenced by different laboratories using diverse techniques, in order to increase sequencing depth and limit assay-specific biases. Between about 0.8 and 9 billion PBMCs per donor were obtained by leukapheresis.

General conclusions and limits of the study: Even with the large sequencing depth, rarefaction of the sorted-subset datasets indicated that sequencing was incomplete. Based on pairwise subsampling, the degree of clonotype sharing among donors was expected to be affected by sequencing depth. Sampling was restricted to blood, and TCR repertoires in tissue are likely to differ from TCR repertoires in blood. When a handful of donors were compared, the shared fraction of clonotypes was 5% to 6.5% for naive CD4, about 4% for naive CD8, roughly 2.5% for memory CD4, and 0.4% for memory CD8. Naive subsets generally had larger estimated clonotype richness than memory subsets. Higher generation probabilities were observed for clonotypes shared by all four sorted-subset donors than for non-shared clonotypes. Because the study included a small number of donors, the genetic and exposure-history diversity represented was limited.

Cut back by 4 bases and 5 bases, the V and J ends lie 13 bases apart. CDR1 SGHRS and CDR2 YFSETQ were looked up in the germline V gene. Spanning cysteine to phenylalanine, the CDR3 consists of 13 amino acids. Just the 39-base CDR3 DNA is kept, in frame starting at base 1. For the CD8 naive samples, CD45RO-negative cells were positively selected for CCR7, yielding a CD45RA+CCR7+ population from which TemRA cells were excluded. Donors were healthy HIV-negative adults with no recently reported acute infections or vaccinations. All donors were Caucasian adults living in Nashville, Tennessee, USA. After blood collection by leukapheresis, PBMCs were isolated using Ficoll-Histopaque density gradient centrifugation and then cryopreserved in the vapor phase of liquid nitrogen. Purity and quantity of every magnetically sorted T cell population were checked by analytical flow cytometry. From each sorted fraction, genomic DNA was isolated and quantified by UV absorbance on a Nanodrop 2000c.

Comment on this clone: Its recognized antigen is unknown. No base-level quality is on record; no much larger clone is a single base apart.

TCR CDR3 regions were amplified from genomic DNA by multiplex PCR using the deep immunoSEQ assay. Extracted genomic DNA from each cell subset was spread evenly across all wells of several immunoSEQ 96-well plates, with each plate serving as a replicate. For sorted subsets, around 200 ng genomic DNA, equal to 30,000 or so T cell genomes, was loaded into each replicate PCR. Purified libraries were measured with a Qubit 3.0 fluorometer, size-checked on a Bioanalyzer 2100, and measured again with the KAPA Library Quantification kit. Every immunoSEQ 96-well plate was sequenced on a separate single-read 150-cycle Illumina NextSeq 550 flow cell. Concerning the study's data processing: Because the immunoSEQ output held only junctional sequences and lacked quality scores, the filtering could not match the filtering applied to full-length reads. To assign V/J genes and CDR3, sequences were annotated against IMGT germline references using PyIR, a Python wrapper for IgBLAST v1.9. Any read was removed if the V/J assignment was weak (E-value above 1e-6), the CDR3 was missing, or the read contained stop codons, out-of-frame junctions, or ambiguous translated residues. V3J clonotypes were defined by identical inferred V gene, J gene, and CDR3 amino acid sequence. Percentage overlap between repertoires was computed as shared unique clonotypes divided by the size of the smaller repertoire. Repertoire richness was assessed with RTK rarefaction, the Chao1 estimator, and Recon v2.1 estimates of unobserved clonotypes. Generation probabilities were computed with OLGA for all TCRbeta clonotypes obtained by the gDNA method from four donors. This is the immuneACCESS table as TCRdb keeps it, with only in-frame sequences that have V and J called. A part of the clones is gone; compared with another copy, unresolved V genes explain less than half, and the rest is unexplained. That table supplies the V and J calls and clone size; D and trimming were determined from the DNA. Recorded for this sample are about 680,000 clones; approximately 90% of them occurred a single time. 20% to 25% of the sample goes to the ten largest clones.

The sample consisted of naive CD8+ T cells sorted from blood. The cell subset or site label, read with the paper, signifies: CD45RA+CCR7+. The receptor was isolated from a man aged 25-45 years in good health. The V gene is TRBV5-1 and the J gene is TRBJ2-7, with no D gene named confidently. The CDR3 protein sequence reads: CASSSVDVNEQYF. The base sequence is TGCGCCAGCAGCAGTGTAGACGTTAACGAGCAGTACTTC.